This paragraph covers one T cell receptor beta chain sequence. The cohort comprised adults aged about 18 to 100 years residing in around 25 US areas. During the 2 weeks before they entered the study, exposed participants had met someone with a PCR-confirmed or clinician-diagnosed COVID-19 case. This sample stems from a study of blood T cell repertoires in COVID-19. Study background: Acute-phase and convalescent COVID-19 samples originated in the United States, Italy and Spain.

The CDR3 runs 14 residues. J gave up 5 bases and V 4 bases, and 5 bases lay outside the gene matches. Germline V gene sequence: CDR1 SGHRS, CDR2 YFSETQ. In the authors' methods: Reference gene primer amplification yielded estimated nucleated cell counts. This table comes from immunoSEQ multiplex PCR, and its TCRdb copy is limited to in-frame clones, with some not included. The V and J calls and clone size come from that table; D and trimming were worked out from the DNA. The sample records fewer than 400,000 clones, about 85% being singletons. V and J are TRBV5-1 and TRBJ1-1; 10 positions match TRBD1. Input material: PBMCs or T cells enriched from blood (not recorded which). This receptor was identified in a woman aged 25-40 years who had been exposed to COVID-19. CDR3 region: CASSPGQGETEAFF. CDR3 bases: TGCGCCAGCAGCCCCGGACAGGGGGAAACTGAAGCTTTCTTT. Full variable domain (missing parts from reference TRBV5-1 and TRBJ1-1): KAGVTQTPRYLIKTRGQQVTLSCSPISGHRSVSWYQQTPGQGLQFLFEYFSETQRNKGNFPGRFSGRQFSNSRSEMNVSTLELGDSALYLCASSPGQGETEAFFGQGTRLTVV.